Below, 18 T cell receptor beta chains from the same sample are listed, as sequenced in a study of blood T cell repertoires in COVID-19. Clones were read by immunoSEQ multiplex PCR, and TCRdb kept only the in-frame ones, dropping some. The repertoire holds under 200,000 clones, around four fifths seen once, with about 3% in the top ten. Sequenced material: peripheral blood. Every receptor here comes from a man aged 70 or older with acute or convalescent COVID-19.

The V gene is TRBV4-1, the J gene TRBJ2-1; TRBD1 matches at 9 bases. CDR1 MGHRA and CDR2 YSYEKL come from the germline V gene. The CDR3 loop spans 18 amino acids. The ends lost 2 bases at V and 0 bases at J; junction bases unmatched: 8. The CDR3 coding sequence is TGCGCCAGCAGCCAACCGGGACAGGGCCCGAGCTCCTACAATGAGCAGTTCTTC. Protein sequence: CASSQPGQGPSSYNEQFF.

This clone is a singleton in its sample. The chain uses TRBV7-9 and TRBJ1-4, with 7 bases aligning to TRBD1. Germline V gives CDR1 SEHNR, CDR2 FQNEAQ (reference sequence). The CDR3 length is 14 residues. V was pared by 5 bases and J by 4 bases, with 4 bases of the junction left unmatched. The chain's CDR3 is CASSLGQLNEKLFF. The CDR3 nucleotides read TGTGCCAGCAGCCTGGGACAGCTTAATGAAAAACTGTTTTTT.

V usage is TRBV7-6 and J usage is TRBJ1-2; D remains unclear. V shed 1 base and J shed 4 bases, with 19 bases lying between them. CDR3 length: 17 amino acids. CDR1 and CDR2 from the germline V gene are SGHVS and FNYEAQ. This chain's CDR3 is CASSLEGGQGRSYGYTF. DNA of the CDR3: TGTGCCAGCAGCTTAGAAGGTGGCCAAGGCCGGAGCTATGGCTACACCTTC.

The rearrangement links TRBV5-6 to TRBJ2-7, with D unresolved. The germline CDR1 and CDR2 sequences are SGHDT and YYEEEE. Trimming shortened V by 0 bases and J by 6 bases, and 7 bases separated the two germline ends. This CDR3 region has 12 residues. Here the CDR3 DNA reads TGTGCCAGCAGCTTGGGCAGTCTCGAGCAGTACTTC. Amino acids: CASSLGSLEQYF.

The chain employs TRBV6-5 and TRBJ1-2, with D perhaps matching TRBD1 (5 bases). The CDR3 consists of 13 residues. Trimming took off 6 bases at V and 1 base at J, with 9 bases between the two ends. The germline CDR1 and CDR2 sequences are MNHEY and SVGAGI. As DNA, the CDR3 is TGTGCCAGCAGCCCCGGGGGTAACTATGGCTACACCTTC. Translated, it gives CASSPGGNYGYTF.

This chain's CDR3 is CASSETSGTGVFSQETQYF. CDR3 DNA: TGCGCCAGCAGTGAGACTTCCGGGACAGGGGTTTTTTCCCAAGAGACCCAGTACTTC. The chain links TRBV10-1 to TRBJ2-5, with 10 bases fitting TRBD1. The germline gives CDR1 WNHNN, CDR2 SYGVQD (reference sequence). CDR3 size: 19 residues. Trimming at V came to 2 bases and at J to 1 base, leaving 13 bases not matched to a gene.

This rearrangement joins TRBV7-6 to TRBJ2-2; TRBD2 aligns across 13 bases. Losses at the gene ends were 5 bases for V and 4 bases for J; bases not matched to a gene: 4. Germline V gives CDR1 SGHVS, CDR2 FNYEAQ. The CDR3 covers 16 residues. In DNA form, the CDR3 reads TGTGCCAGCAGCCTGAGGACTAGCGGGGGCACCGGGGAGCTGTTTTTT. It translates to CASSLRTSGGTGELFF.

This clone was counted between two and nine times. The chain uses TRBV28 and TRBJ2-5; a weak D match, TRBD1 (6 bases). There are 13 residues in the CDR3. Germline V gene data show CDR1 as MDHEN and CDR2 as SYDVKM. Deletions cut 4 bases from V and 5 bases from J, with 11 bases between. The DNA for the CDR3 is TGTGCCAGCAGTTCAGGGGAGAGGGAGACCCAGTACTTC. Its protein product is CASSSGERETQYF.

This clone was seen only once. The sample carries other DNA sequences with the same CDR3. CDR3: CASSSTGSSYEQYF. In nucleotides, the CDR3 is TGTGCCAGCAGTTCAACAGGGAGCTCCTACGAGCAGTACTTC. The chain is built from TRBV6-5 and TRBJ2-7; tentative D call: TRBD1 (6 bases). Germline V gene sequence: CDR1 MNHEY, CDR2 SVGAGI. The CDR3 extends over 14 amino acids. V dropped 4 bases and J dropped 0 bases, with 10 bases sitting between them.

The chain recombines TRBV11-2 with TRBJ2-2; D might be TRBD2 (5 bases). Trimming cost V 0 bases and J 8 bases, with 16 bases left between them. Germline CDR1 is SGHAT and CDR2 is FQNNGV. This CDR3 contains 16 residues. The CDR3 DNA is TGTGCCAGCAGCTTAGATCCCCCGGGATTAGGAGGGGAGCTGTTTTTT. Its translation is CASSLDPPGLGGELFF.

The chain links TRBV7-8 to TRBJ1-6; maybe TRBD1 (6 bases). CDR1 is SGHVS and CDR2 is FQNEAQ in the germline V gene. The V end lost 1 base, the J end lost 7 bases, and 11 bases lay between the germline ends. CDR3 length equals 15 residues. CDR3: CASSLVRTENSPLHF. For the CDR3, the DNA is TGTGCCAGCAGCTTAGTGCGGACAGAGAATTCACCCCTCCACTTT.

The chain recombines TRBV24-1 with TRBJ2-3; 12 bases align to TRBD2. The germline V gene has CDR1 KGHDR and CDR2 SFDVKD. The V segment lost 4 bases and the J segment 5 bases; nucleotides outside the gene matches: 9. The CDR3 is 17 residues long. In DNA form, the CDR3 reads TGTGCCACCAGTGAGCAAAGACTAGCGGGAGACATAGATACGCAGTATTTT. The encoded protein is CATSEQRLAGDIDTQYF.

The chain carries TRBV12-3 or TRBV12-4 and TRBJ2-5, with a weak D call TRBD1 (5 bases). The CDR3 consists of 13 residues. V was clipped by 5 bases and J by 1 base, with 8 bases between them. The CDR3 DNA reads TGTGCCAGCAGTGGACAAATCCAAGAGACCCAGTACTTC. Its protein is CASSGQIQETQYF.

The CDR3 nucleotides are TGTGCCAGCAGCAAACAGTCAACTAATGAAAAACTGTTTTTT. This codes for CASSKQSTNEKLFF. V is TRBV6-1 and J is TRBJ1-4; D is ambiguous. CDR1 MNHNS and CDR2 SASEGT come from the germline V gene. There are 14 residues in the CDR3. V dropped 6 bases and J dropped 0 bases, with 8 bases sitting between them.

This sequence joins TRBV18 and TRBJ2-5, with 14 bases lining up with TRBD2. The CDR3 has 16 amino acids. V was clipped by 3 bases and J by 5 bases; unmatched bases: 5. Germline lookup yields CDR1 KGHSH and CDR2 LQKENI. The CDR3 is CASSPGLAGGGETQYF. The CDR3 DNA sequence: TGTGCCAGCTCACCCGGACTAGCGGGAGGTGGGGAGACCCAGTACTTC.

The chain combines TRBV19 with TRBJ2-1, with D possibly matching TRBD2 (7 bases). V was clipped by 6 bases and J by 8 bases, with 20 bases between them. This CDR3 region has 15 residues. From germline, CDR1 is LNHDA and CDR2 SQIVND (reference sequence). This CDR3 reads CASSHRGGTRDEQFF. The CDR3 nucleotides read TGTGCCAGTAGCCACCGCGGGGGCACAAGGGATGAGCAGTTCTTC.

Only one count was recorded for this clone. The chain carries TRBV10-1 and TRBJ1-6; D remains unclear. Per the germline V gene, CDR1 is WNHNN and CDR2 is SYGVQD (reference sequence). This CDR3 is built from 12 residues. The CDR3 coding sequence is TGCGCGTCGGACGGGGTATGGCCACCCCTCCACTTT. It encodes CASDGVWPPLHF.

There are a few counts of this clone. The chain has TRBV3-1 (or the pseudogene TRBV3-2) and TRBJ2-1; no reliable D call. CDR1 and CDR2 from the germline V gene are LGHDT and YNNKEL (reference sequence). Trimming took off 5 bases at V and 7 bases at J, with 6 bases between the two ends. The CDR3 consists of 11 residues. The CDR3 loop is CASSVGNEQFF. The CDR3 bases are TGTGCCAGCAGCGTCGGGAATGAGCAGTTCTTC.